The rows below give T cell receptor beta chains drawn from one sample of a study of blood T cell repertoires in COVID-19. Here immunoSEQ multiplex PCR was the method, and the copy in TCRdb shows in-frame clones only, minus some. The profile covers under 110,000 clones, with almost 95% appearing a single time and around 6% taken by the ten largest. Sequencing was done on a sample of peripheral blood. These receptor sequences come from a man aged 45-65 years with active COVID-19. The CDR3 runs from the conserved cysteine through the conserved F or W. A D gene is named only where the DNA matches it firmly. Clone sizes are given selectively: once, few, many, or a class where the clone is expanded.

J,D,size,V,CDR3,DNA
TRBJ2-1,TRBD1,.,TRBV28,CASSLILGTGNEQFF,TGTGCCAGCAGTCTAATTCTAGGGACAGGGAATGAGCAGTTCTTC
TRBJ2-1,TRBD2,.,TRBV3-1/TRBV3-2,CASSQVSAGGPNEQFF,TGTGCCAGCAGCCAAGTGAGTGCGGGAGGGCCTAATGAGCAGTTCTTC
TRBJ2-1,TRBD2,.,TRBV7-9,CASSSSGRSNEQFF,TGTGCCAGCAGCTCTAGCGGGAGGTCCAATGAGCAGTTCTTC
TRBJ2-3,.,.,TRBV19,CASSSQSPAGSDTQYF,TGTGCCAGTAGTTCTCAGTCGCCGGCGGGATCAGATACGCAGTATTTT
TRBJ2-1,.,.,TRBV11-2,CASSLVAGSGNEQFF,TGTGCCAGCAGCTTAGTGGCAGGGTCGGGCAATGAGCAGTTCTTC
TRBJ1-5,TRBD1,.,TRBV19,CASTFATGKGQPQHF,TGTGCCAGTACCTTCGCGACAGGGAAGGGACAGCCCCAGCATTTT
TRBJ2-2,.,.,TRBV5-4,CASSWGTANTGELFF,TGTGCCAGCAGCTGGGGGACTGCGAACACCGGGGAGCTGTTTTTT
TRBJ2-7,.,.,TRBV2,CATQEVPYAEQYF,TGTGCCACCCAGGAGGTCCCTTACGCCGAGCAGTACTTC
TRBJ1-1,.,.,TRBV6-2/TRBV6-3,CASSYSLRTEAFF,TGTGCCAGCAGTTACTCCCTGCGGACTGAAGCTTTCTTT
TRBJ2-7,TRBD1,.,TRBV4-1,CASSPRTGDNYEQYF,TGCGCCAGCAGCCCAAGGACAGGGGACAACTACGAGCAGTACTTC
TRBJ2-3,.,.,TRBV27,CASRRMGPGGGDTQYF,TGTGCCAGCCGCCGAATGGGTCCAGGGGGAGGCGATACGCAGTATTTT
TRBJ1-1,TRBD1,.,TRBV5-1,CASKSALEGAGTEAFF,TGCGCCAGCAAAAGCGCCCTAGAGGGGGCGGGCACTGAAGCTTTCTTT
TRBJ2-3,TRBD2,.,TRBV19,CASSIRTSGGRADTQYF,TGTGCCAGTAGTATCCGGACTAGCGGGGGTCGCGCAGATACGCAGTATTTT
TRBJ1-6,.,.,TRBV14,CASSQDVSHSSPLHF,TGTGCCAGCAGCCAAGACGTCAGTCACAGCTCACCCCTCCACTTT
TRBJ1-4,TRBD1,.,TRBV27,CASRGQTWEKLFF,TGTGCCAGCAGGGGACAGACGTGGGAAAAACTGTTTTTT
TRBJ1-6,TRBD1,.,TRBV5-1,CASSGGTGANSPLHF,TGCGCCAGCAGCGGGGGGACAGGGGCAAATTCACCCCTCCACTTT
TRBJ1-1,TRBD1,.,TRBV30,CAWSVQGVVEAFF,TGTGCCTGGAGTGTACAGGGGGTTGTTGAAGCTTTCTTT
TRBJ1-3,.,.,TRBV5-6,CASSLGGVGNTIYF,TGTGCCAGCAGCCTCGGAGGGGTTGGAAACACCATATATTTT
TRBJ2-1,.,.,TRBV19,CASSPPAGEQFF,TGTGCCAGTAGTCCCCCCGCGGGTGAGCAGTTCTTC
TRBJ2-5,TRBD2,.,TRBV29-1,CSVRVTSGTETQYF,TGCAGCGTCCGGGTGACTAGCGGGACTGAGACCCAGTACTTC
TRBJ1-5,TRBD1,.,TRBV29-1,CSVGQGLNQPQHF,TGCAGCGTTGGACAGGGGCTCAATCAGCCCCAGCATTTT
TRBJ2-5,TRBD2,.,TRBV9,CASSAPGLANQETQYF,TGTGCCAGCAGCGCCCCGGGACTAGCGAACCAAGAGACCCAGTACTTC
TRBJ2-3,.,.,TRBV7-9,CASTRGGQGGDTQYF,TGTGCCAGCACCCGAGGGGGGCAGGGGGGCGATACGCAGTATTTT
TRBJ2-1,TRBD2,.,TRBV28,CASSLAGVGWFF,TGTGCCAGCAGTCTAGCGGGGGTAGGTTGGTTCTTC
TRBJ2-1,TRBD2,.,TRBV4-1,CASSQDLPGLAGFNEQFF,TGCGCCAGCAGCCAAGATCTCCCGGGACTAGCGGGTTTTAATGAGCAGTTCTTC
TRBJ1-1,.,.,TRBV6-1,CASSERGGSFSEAFF,TGTGCCAGCAGTGAAAGGGGGGGCTCGTTTTCTGAAGCTTTCTTT
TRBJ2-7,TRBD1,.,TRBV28,CASRDRGLYEQYF,TGTGCCAGCAGGGACAGGGGGCTCTACGAGCAGTACTTC
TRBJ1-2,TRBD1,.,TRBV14,CASSQTRDRGFYGYTF,TGTGCCAGCAGCCAAACCCGGGACAGGGGATTCTATGGCTACACCTTC
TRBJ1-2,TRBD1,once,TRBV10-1,CASSEYWTGDERNGYTF,TGCGCCAGCAGTGAGTACTGGACAGGGGATGAGCGAAATGGCTACACCTTC
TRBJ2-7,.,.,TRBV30,CAWSPRGFGTWYF,TGTGCCTGGAGTCCCCGTGGTTTCGGGACATGGTATTTC
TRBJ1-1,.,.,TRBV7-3,CASSLLGRSNPLGMNTEAFF,TGTGCCAGCAGCTTATTGGGCAGGTCGAATCCCCTCGGGATGAACACTGAAGCTTTCTTT
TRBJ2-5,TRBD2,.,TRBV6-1,CASSEALASGGETQYF,TGTGCCAGCAGTGAAGCGCTGGCTAGCGGGGGGGAGACCCAGTACTTC
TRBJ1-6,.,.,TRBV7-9,CASSTDSSSYNSPLHF,TGTGCCAGCAGTACGGACAGTTCCTCCTATAATTCACCCCTCCACTTT
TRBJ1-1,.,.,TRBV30,CAWGRGEAFF,TGTGCCTGGGGGCGGGGTGAAGCTTTCTTT
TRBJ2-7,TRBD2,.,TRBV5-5,CASSLGTSGTIGGEQYF,TGTGCCAGCAGCCTCGGGACTAGCGGGACGATCGGGGGGGAGCAGTACTTC
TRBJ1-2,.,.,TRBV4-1,CASSPRQGGDGYTF,TGCGCCAGCTCACCAAGGCAGGGTGGTGATGGCTACACCTTC
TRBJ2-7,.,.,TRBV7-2,CASSARGGDRTYEQYF,TGTGCCAGCAGCGCCAGGGGAGGGGACAGGACCTACGAGCAGTACTTC
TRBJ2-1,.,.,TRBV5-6,CASSVTVGPYNEQFF,TGTGCCAGCAGCGTCACAGTGGGGCCCTACAATGAGCAGTTCTTC
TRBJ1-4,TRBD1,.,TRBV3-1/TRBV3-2,CASSQVLGQGNEKLFF,TGTGCCAGCAGCCAAGTATTGGGACAGGGAAATGAAAAACTGTTTTTT
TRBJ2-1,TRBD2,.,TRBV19,CASSLAGGDNEQFF,TGTGCCAGTTCCCTAGCGGGAGGAGACAATGAGCAGTTCTTC
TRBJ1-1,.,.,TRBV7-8,CASSLTPWEERAFF,TGTGCCAGCAGCCTCACTCCTTGGGAGGAGAGAGCTTTCTTT
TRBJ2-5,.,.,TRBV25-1,CASSAIGTQYF,TGTGCCAGCAGCGCGATTGGGACCCAGTACTTC
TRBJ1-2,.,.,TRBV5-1,CASSLTQISYGYTF,TGCGCCAGCAGCTTAACGCAGATAAGCTATGGCTACACCTTC
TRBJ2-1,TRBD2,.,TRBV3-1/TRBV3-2,CASSQAPPGTSSSSYNEQFF,TGTGCCAGCAGCCAAGCCCCCCCCGGGACTAGCTCTAGCTCCTACAATGAGCAGTTCTTC
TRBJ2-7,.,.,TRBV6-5,CASSSGSYEQYF,TGTGCCAGCAGTTCTGGGAGCTACGAGCAGTACTTC
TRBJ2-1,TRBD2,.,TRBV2,CASMTGGGLKNEQFF,TGTGCCAGCATGACGGGGGGAGGTCTTAAAAATGAGCAGTTCTTC
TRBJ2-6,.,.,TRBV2,CASSASNSGANVLTF,TGTGCCAGCAGCGCCAGTAACTCTGGGGCCAACGTCCTGACTTTC
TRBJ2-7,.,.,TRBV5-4,CASSLDMGASWGEQYF,TGTGCCAGCAGCTTGGATATGGGGGCTAGTTGGGGCGAGCAGTACTTC
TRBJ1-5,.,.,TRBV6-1,CASSGGGGAISYSNQPQHF,TGTGCCAGCAGTGGAGGGGGAGGGGCCATCTCCTATAGCAATCAGCCCCAGCATTTT
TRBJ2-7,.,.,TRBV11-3,CASSLDTSYEQYF,TGTGCCAGCAGCTTGGACACATCCTACGAGCAGTACTTC
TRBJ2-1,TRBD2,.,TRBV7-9,CASSLSGITYNEQFF,TGTGCCAGCAGCTTAAGCGGGATTACTTACAATGAGCAGTTCTTC
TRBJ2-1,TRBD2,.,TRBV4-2,CASSQEPSGRAWGNEQFF,TGTGCCAGCAGCCAAGAGCCTAGCGGGAGGGCCTGGGGCAATGAGCAGTTCTTC
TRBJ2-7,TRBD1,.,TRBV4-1,CASSQGQGPTYEQYF,TGCGCCAGCAGCCAAGGACAGGGGCCGACCTACGAGCAGTACTTC